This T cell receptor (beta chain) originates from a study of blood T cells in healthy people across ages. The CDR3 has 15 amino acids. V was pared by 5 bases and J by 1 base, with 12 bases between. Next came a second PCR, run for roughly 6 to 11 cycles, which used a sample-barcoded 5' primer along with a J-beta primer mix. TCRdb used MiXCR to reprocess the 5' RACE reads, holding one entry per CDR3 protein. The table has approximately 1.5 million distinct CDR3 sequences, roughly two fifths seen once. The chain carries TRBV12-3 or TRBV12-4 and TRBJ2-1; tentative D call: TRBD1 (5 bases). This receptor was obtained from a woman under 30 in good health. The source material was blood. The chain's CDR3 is CASSQQGRSYNEQFF. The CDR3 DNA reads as TGTGCCAGCAGTCAGCAGGGCCGATCCTACAATGAGCAGTTCTTC.